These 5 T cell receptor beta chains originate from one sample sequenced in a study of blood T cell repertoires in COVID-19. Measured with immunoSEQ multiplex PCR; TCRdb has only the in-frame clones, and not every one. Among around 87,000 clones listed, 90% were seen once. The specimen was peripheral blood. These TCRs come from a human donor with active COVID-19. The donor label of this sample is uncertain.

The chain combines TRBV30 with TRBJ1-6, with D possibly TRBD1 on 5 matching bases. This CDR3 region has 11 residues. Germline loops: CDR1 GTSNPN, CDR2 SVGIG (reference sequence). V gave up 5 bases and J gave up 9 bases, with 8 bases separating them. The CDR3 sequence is CAWDRGSPLHF. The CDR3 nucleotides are TGTGCCTGGGATAGGGGTTCACCCCTCCACTTT.

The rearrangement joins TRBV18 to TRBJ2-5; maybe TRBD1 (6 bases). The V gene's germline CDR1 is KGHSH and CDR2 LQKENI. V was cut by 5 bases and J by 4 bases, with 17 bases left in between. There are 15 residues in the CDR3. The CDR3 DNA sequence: TGTGCCAGCTCATCCAACAGGGTGAGGGGAGAGACCCAGTACTTC. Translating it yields CASSSNRVRGETQYF.

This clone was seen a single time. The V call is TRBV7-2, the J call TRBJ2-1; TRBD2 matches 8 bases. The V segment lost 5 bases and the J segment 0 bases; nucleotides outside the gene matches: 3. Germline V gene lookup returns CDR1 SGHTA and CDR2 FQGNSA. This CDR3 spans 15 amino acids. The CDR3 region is CASSISGDSYNEQFF. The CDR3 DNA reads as TGTGCCAGCAGCATTAGCGGGGACTCCTACAATGAGCAGTTCTTC.

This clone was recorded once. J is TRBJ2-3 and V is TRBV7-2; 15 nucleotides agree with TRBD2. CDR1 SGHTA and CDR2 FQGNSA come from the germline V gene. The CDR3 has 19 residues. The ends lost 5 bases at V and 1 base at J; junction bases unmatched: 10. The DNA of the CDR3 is TGTGCCAGCAGCCCGCCAGGACTAGCGGGGGGGCTGGGCACAGATACGCAGTATTTT. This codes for CASSPPGLAGGLGTDTQYF.

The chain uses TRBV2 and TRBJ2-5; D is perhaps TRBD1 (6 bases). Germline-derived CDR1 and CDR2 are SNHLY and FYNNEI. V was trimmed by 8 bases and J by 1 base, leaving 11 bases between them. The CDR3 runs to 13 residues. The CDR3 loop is CASHRGSQETQYF. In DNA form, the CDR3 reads TGTGCCAGCCATAGGGGGTCCCAAGAGACCCAGTACTTC.